Below, 22 T cell receptor beta chains from the same sample are listed, as sequenced in a study of graft-versus-host responses after intestinal transplantation. No cognate antigen is known for these TCRs. Here immunoSEQ multiplex PCR was the method, and the copy in TCRdb shows in-frame clones only, minus some. The sample gives 50,000 to 80,000 clones, 90% to 95% of which show up once; roughly 1.5% is in the top ten. The sequences come from unstimulated CD8+ T cells sorted from spleen or lymph node cells, collected before transplant. These receptors were taken from a human donor who was the organ donor for an intestinal transplant.

V is TRBV7-9 and J is TRBJ2-7, with TRBD1 matching 7 bases. CDR3 length: 15 residues. Germline CDR1 and CDR2: SEHNR and FQNEAQ (reference sequence). V lost 4 bases to trimming and J lost 4 bases; unmatched junction nucleotides: 10. CDR3 sequence (DNA): TGTGCCAGCAGCTCCCCGACAGGGTCGGCGTACGAGCAGTACTTC. The encoded protein is CASSSPTGSAYEQYF.

The gene calls are TRBV14 and TRBJ1-2; no clear D. This CDR3 comprises 16 residues. In germline, CDR1 is SGHDN, CDR2 FVKESK. The V and J ends lost 4 bases and 0 bases respectively, with 15 bases between them. The CDR3 DNA reads as TGTGCCAGCAGCCCGCTGGGTGACACCACTAACTATGGCTACACCTTC. Translated, it gives CASSPLGDTTNYGYTF.

V is TRBV15 and J is TRBJ2-1; perhaps TRBD1 as D (6 bases). V shed 0 bases and J shed 4 bases, with 7 bases lying between them. CDR1 and CDR2 (germline): LNHNV, YYDKDF (reference sequence). The CDR3 length is 14 residues. In nucleotides, the CDR3 is TGTGCCACCAGCAGAGAACAGGGTTACAATGAGCAGTTCTTC. The encoded protein is CATSREQGYNEQFF.

This rearrangement joins TRBV28 to TRBJ2-5, with a tentative D call TRBD2 (6 bases). This CDR3 is 16 amino acids long. Trimming removed 3 bases from V and 2 bases from J, with 16 bases in between. CDR1 and CDR2 from the germline V gene are MDHEN and SYDVKM. CDR3 sequence (DNA): TGTGCCAGCAGTTTTACCGGGAGATACCCACAAGAGACCCAGTACTTC. Translated: CASSFTGRYPQETQYF.

This clone was picked up one time. The chain employs TRBV4-3 and TRBJ1-1, with D unclear. The ends were cut back, 6 bases at V and 1 base at J, with 18 bases in the middle. This CDR3 is built from 16 residues. CDR1 and CDR2 (germline): LGHNA, YSLEER. DNA for the CDR3: TGCGCCAGCAGTCCAGGCCGGGAGAGGAGGAACACTGAAGCTTTCTTT. Translated: CASSPGRERRNTEAFF.

About this clone itself: One end of the junction is discordant with germline, which a read error may explain. V is TRBV7-7 and J is TRBJ2-5; 8 bases map to TRBD2. The CDR3 spans 14 residues. Germline V gene data show CDR1 as SSHAT and CDR2 as FNYEAQ (reference sequence). The chain's CDR3 is CASSYLRSGGTQYF. CDR3 nucleotides: TGTGCTAGCAGCTATCTGAGGAGCGGGGGAACCCAGTACTTC.

This rearrangement joins TRBV9 to TRBJ1-3; no clear D gene. Between the trimmed V and J ends, which lost 4 bases and 0 bases, there was a span of 11 bases. The CDR3 contains 15 residues. CDR1 SGDLS and CDR2 YYNGEE come from the germline V gene. CDR3 loop: CASSSDMSSGNTIYF. The CDR3 DNA reads TGTGCCAGCAGCTCAGACATGAGCTCTGGAAACACCATATATTTT.

The chain combines TRBV9 with TRBJ1-4; D remains unclear. V lost 0 bases and J lost 1, with 4 bases in between. The germline gives CDR1 SGDLS, CDR2 YYNGEE. The CDR3 is 14 amino acids. CDR3 DNA: TGTGCCAGCAGCGTAGCGGTAACTAATGAAAAACTGTTTTTT. Translation gives CASSVAVTNEKLFF. The variable domain in full, with the rest retrieved from reference TRBV9 and TRBJ1-4, is DSGVTQTPKHLITATGQRVTLRCSPRSGDLSVYWYQQSLDQGLQFLIQYYNGEERAKGNILERFSAQQFPDLHSELNLSSLELGDSALYFCASSVAVTNEKLFFGSGTQLSVL.

This rearrangement joins TRBV5-1 to TRBJ2-7; no reliable D call. Trimming took 0 bases from V and 2 from J, leaving 9 bases between them. Germline-derived CDR1 and CDR2 are SGHRS and YFSETQ. The CDR3 length is 14 residues. CDR3 protein: CASSLAAGTYEQYF. CDR3 in DNA: TGCGCCAGCAGCTTGGCGGCAGGAACCTACGAGCAGTACTTC.

The rearrangement joins TRBV19 to TRBJ2-5, with TRBD2 matching 9 bases. V lost 5 bases and J lost 4; bases outside the gene matches: 11. The V gene's germline CDR1 is LNHDA and CDR2 SQIVND (reference sequence). This CDR3 region has 16 residues. This CDR3 is CASSPIAGEVVETQYF. The CDR3 bases are TGTGCCAGTAGTCCAATAGCGGGAGAAGTAGTAGAGACCCAGTACTTC.

This clone was seen once. The chain carries TRBV28 and TRBJ2-1; the D is unclear. The germline CDR1 and CDR2 sequences are MDHEN and SYDVKM. V lost 1 base and J 8 bases, leaving 9 bases between the germline ends. The CDR3 spans 13 residues. CDR3 protein: CASSLFPVYEQFF. The CDR3 nucleotides are TGTGCCAGCAGTTTATTTCCGGTATATGAGCAGTTCTTC. Full variable domain (remainder filled in from reference TRBV28 and TRBJ2-1): DVKVTQSSRYLVKRTGEKVFLECVQDMDHENMFWYRQDPGLGLRLIYFSYDVKMKEKGDIPEGYSVSREKKERFSLILESASTNQTSMYLCASSLFPVYEQFFGPGTRLTVL.

The chain uses TRBV29-1 and TRBJ2-1, with 7 positions matching TRBD1. The trim removed 6 bases at V and 1 base at J, leaving 9 bases unmatched. Looked up from germline, CDR1 is SQVTM and CDR2 is ANQGSEA. CDR3 size: 15 residues. CDR3 DNA: TGCAGCGTGGGTGACAGGGCTGGATCCTACAATGAGCAGTTCTTC. This codes for CSVGDRAGSYNEQFF.

The chain joins TRBV30 to TRBJ2-1; D gene ambiguous. Trimming took 5 bases from V and 2 from J, leaving 10 bases between them. CDR1 and CDR2 (germline): GTSNPN, SVGIG (reference sequence). The CDR3 is 13 residues long. The CDR3 loop is CAWARPTYNEQFF. CDR3 nucleotide sequence: TGTGCCTGGGCGCGGCCCACCTACAATGAGCAGTTCTTC.

V is TRBV7-3 and J is TRBJ2-3; D gene unclear. The CDR3 sequence is 13 residues long. The V and J ends lost 6 bases and 5 bases respectively, with 12 bases between them. Looked up from germline, CDR1 is SGHTA and CDR2 is FQGTGA. DNA for the CDR3: TGTGCCAGCAGTTCAATAGCCGGAGATACGCAGTATTTT. Translating gives CASSSIAGDTQYF.

The rearrangement links TRBV6-1 to TRBJ2-3; 9 bases line up with TRBD2. V lost 4 bases, J lost 3 bases, and 11 bases stayed unmatched. This CDR3 is built from 17 residues. CDR1 MNHNS and CDR2 SASEGT come from the germline V gene. The DNA for the CDR3 is TGTGCCAGCAGTGTCCTTTGGCGGGAGGGCCTGACAGATACGCAGTATTTT. It codes for CASSVLWREGLTDTQYF.

The chain recombines TRBV9 with TRBJ2-7; no reliable D call. The germline V and J ends were trimmed by 0 bases and 7 bases, with 11 bases remaining between them. Germline assignment: CDR1 SGDLS and CDR2 YYNGEE. This CDR3 has 13 residues. Here the CDR3 reads CASSVARSGEQYF. The CDR3 DNA reads as TGTGCCAGCAGCGTAGCCCGCTCCGGGGAGCAGTACTTC.

This rearrangement joins TRBV5-4 to TRBJ2-3, with 8 positions matching TRBD1. Germline V CDR1 and CDR2: SGHNT, YYREEE (reference sequence). Unmatched junction bases numbered 8, after V lost 4 bases and J lost 1 base. The CDR3 loop spans 16 amino acids. DNA of the CDR3: TGTGCCAGCAGCGCTCAGACAGGGGTCGGCACAGATACGCAGTATTTT. This codes for CASSAQTGVGTDTQYF.

This clone has just a few counts. The chain carries TRBV30 and TRBJ1-2; tentatively, D is TRBD1 (5 bases). The germline CDR1 and CDR2 sequences are GTSNPN and SVGIG (reference sequence). V was trimmed by 3 bases and J by 4 bases, leaving 6 bases between them. The CDR3 sequence is 11 residues long. This CDR3 is CAWRRGYGYTF. In nucleotides, the CDR3 is TGTGCCTGGAGAAGGGGCTATGGCTACACCTTC. Full variable domain (outside the CDR3, taken from reference TRBV30 and TRBJ1-2): SQTIHQWPATLVQPVGSPLSLECTVEGTSNPNLYWYRQAAGRGLQLLFYSVGIGQISSEVPQNLSASRPQDRQFILSSKKLLLSDSGFYLCAWRRGYGYTFGSGTRLTVV.

This chain connects TRBV7-6 to TRBJ2-7; 8 bases line up with TRBD2. This CDR3 is 14 amino acids long. Germline-derived CDR1 and CDR2 are SGHVS and FNYEAQ. The ends lost 5 bases at V and 2 bases at J; junction bases unmatched: 5. The CDR3 nucleotides are TGTGCCAGCAGCCCACGCGGGGGGACCTACGAGCAGTACTTC. Amino acids: CASSPRGGTYEQYF.

A single count supports this clone. The V call is TRBV27, the J call TRBJ1-5, with D possibly TRBD1 on 5 matching bases. CDR3 length: 13 residues. Trimming shortened V by 2 bases and J by 5 bases, and 7 bases separated the two germline ends. Germline CDR1 reads MNHEY; CDR2 reads SMNVEV (reference sequence). CDR3 bases: TGTGCCAGCAGTTTAAAGGGGTATCAGCCCCAGCATTTT. Its translation: CASSLKGYQPQHF.

J is TRBJ2-7 and V is TRBV28; 7 nucleotides align to TRBD1. This CDR3 spans 15 amino acids. V dropped 6 bases and J dropped 2; count of bases not matched to a gene: 10. Germline CDR1 MDHEN, CDR2 SYDVKM. This CDR3 is CASRGRQGYTYEQYF. The CDR3 bases are TGTGCCAGCAGGGGGAGACAGGGCTATACCTACGAGCAGTACTTC.

This clone was counted a few times. J is TRBJ1-1 and V is TRBV19; D gene uncertain. V was clipped by 5 bases and J by 5 bases, with 12 bases between them. Germline lookup yields CDR1 LNHDA and CDR2 SQIVND (reference sequence). The CDR3 sequence is 13 residues long. CDR3 nucleotides: TGTGCCAGTAGTCCATTTGCGGGGACTGAAGCTTTCTTT. Amino acids: CASSPFAGTEAFF. The full variable domain, its missing parts supplied by reference TRBV19 and TRBJ1-1, is DGGITQSPKYLFRKEGQNVTLSCEQNLNHDAMYWYRQDPGQGLRLIYYSQIVNDFQKGDIAEGYSVSREKKESFPLTVTSAQKNPTAFYLCASSPFAGTEAFFGQGTRLTVV.